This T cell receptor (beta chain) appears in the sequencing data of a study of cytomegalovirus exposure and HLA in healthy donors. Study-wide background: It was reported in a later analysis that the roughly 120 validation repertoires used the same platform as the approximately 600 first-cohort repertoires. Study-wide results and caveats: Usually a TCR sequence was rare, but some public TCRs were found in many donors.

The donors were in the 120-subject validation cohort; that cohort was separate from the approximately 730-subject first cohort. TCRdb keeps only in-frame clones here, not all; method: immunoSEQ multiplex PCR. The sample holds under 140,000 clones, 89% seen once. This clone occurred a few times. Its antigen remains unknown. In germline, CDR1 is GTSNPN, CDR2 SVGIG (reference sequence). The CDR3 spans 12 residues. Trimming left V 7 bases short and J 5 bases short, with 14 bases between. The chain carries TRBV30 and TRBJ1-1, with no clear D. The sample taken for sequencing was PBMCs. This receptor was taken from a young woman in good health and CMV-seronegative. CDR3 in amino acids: CASSAGGTEAFF. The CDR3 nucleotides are TGTGCCTCCTCGGCGGGTGGTACTGAAGCTTTCTTT.